This TCR beta chain was sequenced for a study of post-analysis software for immune sequencing data. The wider study: Recorded disease courses covered relapsing-remitting, secondary progressive and progressive-relapsing multiple sclerosis. Some patients had no subtype annotation.

Unique molecular identifiers featured in each of the TCR beta cDNA libraries. TCRdb re-analysed the PCR reads in MiXCR, keeping a single row per CDR3 protein. The data show approximately 260,000 distinct CDR3 sequences, roughly a third seen once. This clonotype was counted ten times or more. Its specificity is unknown. General study findings and limits: Diversity measured as normalized Chao1 was significantly lower in multiple sclerosis patients than in controls. Samples from one preparation batch, clustered by F measure, grouped strongly together. About 5 TRBV segments (TRBV5-6, TRBV5-1 and TRBV20-1 among them) occurred more frequently in patients than in controls.

Germline values: CDR1 MNHEY, CDR2 SMNVEV (reference sequence). With 3 bases removed from V and 4 bases from J, the gap between germline ends came to 12 bases. CDR3 length: 14 residues. Sequencing was performed on blood. V is TRBV27 and J is TRBJ1-2, with D hard to call. The sequence came from a girl aged 10 to 17 with multiple sclerosis. CDR3 amino acids: CASSLSAGGYGYTF. Here the CDR3 DNA reads TGTGCCAGCAGTTTGTCGGCGGGTGGCTATGGCTACACCTTC.